Listed below are T cell receptor beta chains from one sample, sequenced in a study of cytomegalovirus exposure and HLA in healthy donors. TCRdb's copy holds only in-frame clones and misses some; the assay was immunoSEQ multiplex PCR. The sample yields fewer than 350,000 clones, roughly 90% seen once. The sample comprised PBMCs. The receptors stem from a woman between 18 and 29 years old in good health and CMV-seronegative. The CDR3 runs from the conserved cysteine through the conserved F or W. Fields, in order: V gene, J gene, D gene, clone size, CDR3 protein, CDR3 DNA. D genes are given only for firm matches. Rows give clone size only sometimes, using once, few, many, or a class for an expanded clone.

v_gene: TRBV9; j_gene: TRBJ1-2; d_gene: NA; abundance: NA; CDR3aa: CASSSIRTANPWDGYTF; CDR3nt: TGTGCCAGCAGCTCCATCCGGACAGCTAACCCCTGGGACGGCTACACCTTC
v_gene: TRBV6-1; j_gene: TRBJ1-1; d_gene: NA; abundance: NA; CDR3aa: CASLISRGSTEAFF; CDR3nt: TGTGCCAGTCTTATAAGCAGGGGAAGTACTGAAGCTTTCTTT
v_gene: TRBV11-2; j_gene: TRBJ2-5; d_gene: TRBD2; abundance: once; CDR3aa: CASSLALAGEKETQYF; CDR3nt: TGTGCCAGCAGCCTAGCTTTAGCGGGGGAAAAAGAGACCCAGTACTTC
v_gene: TRBV19; j_gene: TRBJ1-6; d_gene: NA; abundance: NA; CDR3aa: CASSIESWRNSPLHF; CDR3nt: TGTGCCAGTAGTATCGAGAGTTGGCGGAATTCACCCCTCCACTTT
v_gene: TRBV27; j_gene: TRBJ1-1; d_gene: NA; abundance: NA; CDR3aa: CASSIGGYTEAFF; CDR3nt: TGTGCCAGCAGTATCGGGGGGTACACTGAAGCTTTCTTT
v_gene: TRBV5-4; j_gene: TRBJ1-1; d_gene: TRBD1; abundance: NA; CDR3aa: CASSSGQVGEAFF; CDR3nt: TGTGCCAGCAGCTCCGGACAGGTAGGTGAAGCTTTCTTT
v_gene: TRBV4-1; j_gene: TRBJ2-3; d_gene: NA; abundance: NA; CDR3aa: CASSQVAGAATDTQYF; CDR3nt: TGCGCCAGCAGCCAAGTGGCGGGGGCGGCGACAGATACGCAGTATTTT
v_gene: TRBV7-8; j_gene: TRBJ1-3; d_gene: TRBD1; abundance: NA; CDR3aa: CASGPQGPGNTIYF; CDR3nt: TGTGCCAGCGGACCACAGGGGCCTGGAAACACCATATATTTT
v_gene: TRBV10-3; j_gene: TRBJ2-7; d_gene: TRBD1; abundance: NA; CDR3aa: CAITTVQGAGQYF; CDR3nt: TGTGCCATCACGACGGTACAGGGGGCTGGGCAGTACTTC
v_gene: TRBV7-9; j_gene: TRBJ2-7; d_gene: TRBD2; abundance: NA; CDR3aa: CASSSPTSGGIYEQYF; CDR3nt: TGTGCCAGCAGCTCCCCGACTAGCGGGGGGATCTACGAGCAGTACTTC
v_gene: TRBV7-3; j_gene: TRBJ2-2; d_gene: NA; abundance: NA; CDR3aa: CASSTRGTGELFF; CDR3nt: TGTGCCAGCAGCACTAGGGGGACCGGGGAGCTGTTTTTT
v_gene: TRBV5-1; j_gene: TRBJ2-7; d_gene: NA; abundance: NA; CDR3aa: CASSLDRSNYEQYF; CDR3nt: TGCGCCAGCAGCTTGGACAGATCGAACTACGAGCAGTACTTC
v_gene: TRBV2; j_gene: TRBJ2-3; d_gene: TRBD2; abundance: NA; CDR3aa: CASSVGLAGSPDTQYF; CDR3nt: TGTGCCAGCAGTGTTGGTCTAGCGGGGAGTCCAGATACGCAGTATTTT
v_gene: TRBV25-1; j_gene: TRBJ2-7; d_gene: NA; abundance: NA; CDR3aa: CASIGAGDHEQYF; CDR3nt: TGTGCCAGCATCGGGGCAGGGGACCACGAGCAGTACTTC
v_gene: TRBV4-1; j_gene: TRBJ2-4; d_gene: TRBD2; abundance: NA; CDR3aa: CASSQEVSGGVIAKNIQYF; CDR3nt: TGCGCCAGCAGCCAAGAGGTTAGCGGGGGAGTTATAGCCAAAAACATTCAGTACTTC
v_gene: TRBV14; j_gene: TRBJ1-2; d_gene: TRBD1; abundance: NA; CDR3aa: CASSDRVGNYGYTF; CDR3nt: TGTGCCAGCAGCGACAGGGTCGGTAACTATGGCTACACCTTC
v_gene: TRBV2; j_gene: TRBJ2-7; d_gene: NA; abundance: NA; CDR3aa: CASCASSYEQYF; CDR3nt: TGTGCCAGCTGCGCGTCCTCCTACGAGCAGTACTTC
v_gene: TRBV7-3; j_gene: TRBJ2-2; d_gene: TRBD2; abundance: NA; CDR3aa: CASSLGGGNIGELFF; CDR3nt: TGTGCCAGCAGCCTCGGGGGAGGGAACATCGGGGAGCTGTTTTTT
v_gene: TRBV5-4; j_gene: TRBJ2-3; d_gene: TRBD2; abundance: NA; CDR3aa: CASSFRAGGTDTQYF; CDR3nt: TGTGCCAGCAGCTTCCGAGCGGGGGGAACAGATACGCAGTATTTT
v_gene: TRBV9; j_gene: TRBJ2-7; d_gene: TRBD1; abundance: NA; CDR3aa: CASSTGQGEEQYF; CDR3nt: TGTGCCAGCAGCACGGGACAGGGGGAAGAGCAGTACTTC
v_gene: TRBV27; j_gene: TRBJ2-1; d_gene: TRBD2; abundance: NA; CDR3aa: CASSPIIGTSGAGEQFF; CDR3nt: TGTGCCAGCAGTCCAATAATCGGGACTAGCGGGGCAGGTGAGCAGTTCTTC
v_gene: TRBV23-1; j_gene: TRBJ1-1; d_gene: TRBD1; abundance: NA; CDR3aa: CASSPRTGGPMNTEAFF; CDR3nt: TGCGCCAGCAGCCCGAGGACAGGGGGCCCCATGAACACTGAAGCTTTCTTT
v_gene: TRBV5-1; j_gene: TRBJ2-2; d_gene: TRBD2; abundance: NA; CDR3aa: CASSYIAGLNTGELFF; CDR3nt: TGCGCCAGCAGCTATATAGCGGGTCTAAACACCGGGGAGCTGTTTTTT
v_gene: TRBV19; j_gene: TRBJ2-5; d_gene: NA; abundance: NA; CDR3aa: CASSIAYQETQYF; CDR3nt: TGTGCCAGTAGTATTGCGTACCAAGAGACCCAGTACTTC
v_gene: TRBV5-4; j_gene: TRBJ2-2; d_gene: NA; abundance: NA; CDR3aa: CASSLRTDYSGELFF; CDR3nt: TGTGCCAGCAGCTTGAGAACAGACTATTCCGGGGAGCTGTTTTTT
v_gene: TRBV27; j_gene: TRBJ2-7; d_gene: TRBD1; abundance: NA; CDR3aa: CASSLGTGYEQYF; CDR3nt: TGTGCCAGCAGTTTAGGGACAGGCTACGAGCAGTACTTC
v_gene: TRBV5-4; j_gene: TRBJ1-5; d_gene: NA; abundance: NA; CDR3aa: CASSLDGRDYQPQHF; CDR3nt: TGTGCCAGCAGCTTGGATGGCCGGGATTATCAGCCCCAGCATTTT
v_gene: TRBV25-1; j_gene: TRBJ1-5; d_gene: NA; abundance: once; CDR3aa: CASSDGVGNQPQHF; CDR3nt: TGTGCCAGCAGTGACGGAGTCGGCAATCAGCCCCAGCATTTT
v_gene: TRBV19; j_gene: TRBJ1-5; d_gene: NA; abundance: NA; CDR3aa: CASSIRGGWANQPQHF; CDR3nt: TGTGCCAGTAGTATTAGGGGAGGGTGGGCTAATCAGCCCCAGCATTTT
v_gene: TRBV7-6; j_gene: TRBJ2-5; d_gene: NA; abundance: NA; CDR3aa: CASSLGGARSQETQYF; CDR3nt: TGTGCCAGCAGCTTAGGAGGCGCACGATCACAAGAGACCCAGTACTTC
v_gene: TRBV4-1; j_gene: TRBJ2-3; d_gene: TRBD2; abundance: once; CDR3aa: CASSQGLLAGRTSTDTQYF; CDR3nt: TGCGCCAGCAGCCAGGGCCTTTTAGCGGGGCGAACTAGCACAGATACGCAGTATTTT
v_gene: TRBV7-8; j_gene: TRBJ1-1; d_gene: TRBD1; abundance: NA; CDR3aa: CASSPWDRDTEAFF; CDR3nt: TGTGCCAGCAGCCCTTGGGACAGGGACACTGAAGCTTTCTTT
v_gene: TRBV2; j_gene: TRBJ2-3; d_gene: NA; abundance: NA; CDR3aa: CASSVLWTSTDTQYF; CDR3nt: TGTGCCAGCAGTGTGCTTTGGACATCCACAGATACGCAGTATTTT
v_gene: TRBV7-9; j_gene: TRBJ1-1; d_gene: NA; abundance: NA; CDR3aa: CASSLAEGRVNTEAFF; CDR3nt: TGTGCCAGCAGCTTAGCGGAAGGCAGGGTGAACACTGAAGCTTTCTTT
v_gene: TRBV29-1; j_gene: TRBJ2-7; d_gene: TRBD1; abundance: once; CDR3aa: CSVEAGTGIVYEQYF; CDR3nt: TGCAGCGTTGAAGCGGGGACAGGGATCGTCTACGAGCAGTACTTC
v_gene: TRBV4-1; j_gene: TRBJ1-6; d_gene: NA; abundance: NA; CDR3aa: CASSPGGPLHF; CDR3nt: TGCGCCAGCAGCCCGGGTGGGCCCCTCCACTTT
v_gene: TRBV18; j_gene: TRBJ1-5; d_gene: TRBD1; abundance: NA; CDR3aa: CASSPRQGAQPQHF; CDR3nt: TGTGCCAGCTCACCACGGCAGGGGGCTCAGCCCCAGCATTTT
v_gene: TRBV7-9; j_gene: TRBJ2-7; d_gene: NA; abundance: NA; CDR3aa: CASSAGGDYEQYF; CDR3nt: TGTGCCAGCAGCGCCGGGGGAGACTACGAGCAGTACTTC
v_gene: TRBV30; j_gene: TRBJ2-1; d_gene: TRBD2; abundance: NA; CDR3aa: CAWSILLAGGPNEQFF; CDR3nt: TGTGCCTGGAGCATCCTCCTAGCGGGGGGACCCAATGAGCAGTTCTTC
v_gene: TRBV5-1; j_gene: TRBJ1-6; d_gene: TRBD1; abundance: NA; CDR3aa: CASSSDRMGYSPLHF; CDR3nt: TGCGCCAGCAGCTCGGACAGGATGGGGTATTCACCCCTCCACTTT
v_gene: TRBV9; j_gene: TRBJ1-1; d_gene: TRBD1; abundance: once; CDR3aa: CASSPGGTESFF; CDR3nt: TGTGCCAGCAGCCCAGGGGGGACAGAAAGTTTCTTT
v_gene: TRBV29-1; j_gene: TRBJ2-7; d_gene: NA; abundance: NA; CDR3aa: CSAAQSYEQYF; CDR3nt: TGCAGCGCCGCACAGTCATACGAGCAGTACTTC
v_gene: TRBV6-1; j_gene: TRBJ2-1; d_gene: NA; abundance: NA; CDR3aa: CASREVRALEFF; CDR3nt: TGTGCCAGCAGAGAGGTGAGGGCCCTTGAGTTCTTC
v_gene: TRBV5-1; j_gene: TRBJ2-7; d_gene: TRBD1; abundance: NA; CDR3aa: CASSPQPGQGHEQYF; CDR3nt: TGCGCCAGCAGCCCCCAGCCGGGACAGGGCCACGAGCAGTACTTC
v_gene: TRBV7-9; j_gene: TRBJ2-7; d_gene: NA; abundance: once; CDR3aa: CASSFRTENYEQYF; CDR3nt: TGTGCCAGCAGCTTCCGGACAGAGAACTACGAGCAGTACTTC
v_gene: TRBV6-5; j_gene: TRBJ1-6; d_gene: TRBD1; abundance: NA; CDR3aa: CASSLDRGHSPLHF; CDR3nt: TGTGCCAGCAGTCTTGACAGGGGTCATTCCCCCCTCCACTTT
v_gene: TRBV4-1; j_gene: TRBJ1-1; d_gene: TRBD1; abundance: once; CDR3aa: CASSRGQGPNTEAFF; CDR3nt: TGCGCCAGCAGCCGCGGACAGGGGCCGAACACTGAAGCTTTCTTT
v_gene: TRBV27; j_gene: TRBJ2-7; d_gene: TRBD2; abundance: NA; CDR3aa: CASSLHPTSGGAEGYEQYF; CDR3nt: TGTGCCAGCAGTCTCCACCCTACTAGCGGGGGGGCTGAGGGTTACGAGCAGTACTTC
v_gene: TRBV11-1; j_gene: TRBJ2-2; d_gene: NA; abundance: NA; CDR3aa: CASSPYRAHGELFF; CDR3nt: TGTGCCAGCAGCCCCTACAGGGCCCACGGGGAGCTGTTTTTT
v_gene: TRBV5-1; j_gene: TRBJ2-3; d_gene: TRBD2; abundance: NA; CDR3aa: CASSLRGRGDTQYF; CDR3nt: TGCGCCAGCAGCTTGCGCGGGAGAGGAGATACGCAGTATTTT
v_gene: TRBV5-1; j_gene: TRBJ1-1; d_gene: NA; abundance: NA; CDR3aa: CASSAGQSTEAFF; CDR3nt: TGCGCCAGCAGCGCCGGACAGAGCACTGAAGCTTTCTTT
v_gene: TRBV15; j_gene: TRBJ2-7; d_gene: TRBD1; abundance: once; CDR3aa: CATSSLEGTGMGHEQYF; CDR3nt: TGTGCCACCAGCAGCCTGGAGGGGACAGGAATGGGCCACGAGCAGTACTTC